The rows below give T cell receptor beta chains drawn from one sample of a study of control samples from healthy donors and cancer patients. Sequencing was performed with immunoSEQ multiplex PCR; in TCRdb, only in-frame clones are kept and a portion is missing. This sample carries 130,000 to 150,000 clones, 75% to 90% of them seen once, and the ten largest clones take over 4.5%. What was sequenced was blood. The source is a man aged 25-40 years in good health. CDR3s include the opening cysteine and the closing phenylalanine or tryptophan. The D gene is left open where the match is weak. Rows give clone size only sometimes, using once, few, many, or a class for an expanded clone.

v_call	d_call	j_call	clone_size	cdr3_aa	cdr3_nt
TRBV25-1	.	TRBJ2-5	few	CASSELVQETQYF	TGTGCCAGCAGTGAGTTGGTTCAAGAGACCCAGTACTTC
TRBV2	.	TRBJ1-1	.	CASILVNTEAFF	TGTGCCAGCATCTTGGTGAACACTGAAGCTTTCTTT
TRBV19	.	TRBJ2-5	.	CASSIGTGNPQETQYF	TGTGCCAGTAGTATTGGTACAGGGAACCCCCAAGAGACCCAGTACTTC
TRBV6-4	.	TRBJ1-5	.	CASSDPSRGGGNQPQHF	TGTGCCAGCAGTGACCCGAGTCGTGGGGGGGGCAATCAGCCCCAGCATTTT
TRBV15	TRBD1	TRBJ1-5	.	CATQPGQGARELQRGNQPQHF	TGTGCCACACAACCGGGACAGGGGGCGAGGGAACTTCAACGGGGCAATCAGCCCCAGCATTTT
TRBV7-5	.	TRBJ2-7	.	CARSRKGGVYEQYF	TGTGCCAGAAGCCGAAAAGGGGGGGTCTACGAGCAGTACTTC
TRBV7-2	.	TRBJ2-7	.	CASSHIPTRTGYEQYF	TGTGCCAGCAGCCATATCCCCACTAGAACAGGATACGAGCAGTACTTC
TRBV19	.	TRBJ1-5	.	CASSIETHGDQPQHF	TGTGCCAGTAGTATAGAGACCCACGGGGATCAGCCCCAGCATTTT
TRBV5-1	TRBD1	TRBJ2-7	.	CASSLPRDRGGEQYF	TGCGCCAGCAGCTTGCCCCGGGACAGGGGAGGCGAGCAGTACTTC
TRBV2	TRBD1	TRBJ1-5	.	CASRQGATFQPQHF	TGTGCCAGTCGACAGGGGGCTACGTTTCAGCCCCAGCATTTT
TRBV5-4	TRBD2	TRBJ2-1	once	CASTQRGKNEQFF	TGTGCCAGCACCCAGCGGGGTAAAAATGAGCAGTTCTTC
TRBV19	TRBD2	TRBJ2-3	.	CASRGTSHWDTQYF	TGTGCCAGTCGCGGGACTAGTCATTGGGATACGCAGTATTTT
TRBV18	.	TRBJ2-7	.	CASSPSGGGTYEQYF	TGTGCCAGCTCACCTAGCGGAGGGGGTACCTACGAGCAGTACTTC
TRBV3-1/TRBV3-2	.	TRBJ1-6	.	CASSQQQGNSPLHF	TGTGCCAGCAGCCAACAACAGGGAAATTCACCCCTCCACTTT
TRBV4-3	.	TRBJ2-1	.	CASSRDFSSYNEQFF	TGCGCCAGCAGCCGGGACTTTAGCTCCTACAATGAGCAGTTCTTC
TRBV6-6	.	TRBJ1-1	.	CASRRQDQMEAFF	TGTGCCAGCAGGCGACAGGACCAGATGGAAGCTTTCTTT
TRBV4-1	TRBD2	TRBJ2-7	.	CASSQVASVAGGPLLPFYEQYF	TGCGCCAGCAGCCAAGTTGCCAGTGTAGCGGGAGGGCCTCTTCTACCCTTCTACGAGCAGTACTTC
TRBV6-6	TRBD1	TRBJ2-7	.	CASSWTGSSYEQYF	TGTGCCAGCAGTTGGACAGGCAGCTCCTACGAGCAGTACTTC
TRBV29-1	.	TRBJ2-6	.	CSVEVGRANVLTF	TGCAGCGTTGAAGTCGGGAGGGCCAACGTCCTGACTTTC
TRBV7-2	TRBD1	TRBJ1-1	.	CASSTNRGEAFF	TGTGCCAGCAGCACCAACAGGGGTGAAGCTTTCTTT
TRBV4-1	TRBD2	TRBJ2-2	.	CASSLSGGGPLAGELFF	TGCGCCAGCAGCCTCTCCGGGGGAGGGCCTCTGGCCGGGGAGCTGTTTTTT
TRBV27	.	TRBJ2-3	once	CASSSRFLPTSTDTQYF	TGTGCCAGCAGCTCTCGTTTTTTGCCTACTAGCACAGATACGCAGTATTTT